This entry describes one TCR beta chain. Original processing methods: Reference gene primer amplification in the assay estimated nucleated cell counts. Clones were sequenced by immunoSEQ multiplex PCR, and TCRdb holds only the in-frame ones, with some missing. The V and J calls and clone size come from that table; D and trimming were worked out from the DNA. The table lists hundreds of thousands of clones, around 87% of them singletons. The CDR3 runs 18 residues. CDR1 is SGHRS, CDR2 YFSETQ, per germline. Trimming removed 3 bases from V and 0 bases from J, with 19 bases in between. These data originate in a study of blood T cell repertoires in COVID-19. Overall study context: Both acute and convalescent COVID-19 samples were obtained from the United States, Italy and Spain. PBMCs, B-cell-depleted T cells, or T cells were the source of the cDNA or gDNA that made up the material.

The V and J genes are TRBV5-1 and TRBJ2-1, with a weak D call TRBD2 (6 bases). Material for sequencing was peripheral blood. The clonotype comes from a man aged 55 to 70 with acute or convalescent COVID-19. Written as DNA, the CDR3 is TGCGCCAGCAGCTCCGAAACAATTAGCGGTAGCTCCTACAATGAGCAGTTCTTC. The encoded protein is CASSSETISGSSYNEQFF.